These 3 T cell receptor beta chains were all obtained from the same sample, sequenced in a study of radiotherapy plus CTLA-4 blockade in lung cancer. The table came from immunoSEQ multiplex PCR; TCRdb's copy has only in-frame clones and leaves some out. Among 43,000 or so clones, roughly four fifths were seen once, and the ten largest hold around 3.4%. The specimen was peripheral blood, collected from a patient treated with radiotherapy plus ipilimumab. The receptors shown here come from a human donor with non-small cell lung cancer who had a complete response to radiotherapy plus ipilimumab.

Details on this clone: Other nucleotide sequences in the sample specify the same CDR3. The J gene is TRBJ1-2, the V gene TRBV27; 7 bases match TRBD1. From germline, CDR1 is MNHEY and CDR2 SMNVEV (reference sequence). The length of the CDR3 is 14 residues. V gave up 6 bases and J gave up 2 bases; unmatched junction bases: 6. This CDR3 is CASSPDRRNYGYTF. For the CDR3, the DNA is TGTGCCAGCAGCCCGGACAGGCGGAACTATGGCTACACCTTC.

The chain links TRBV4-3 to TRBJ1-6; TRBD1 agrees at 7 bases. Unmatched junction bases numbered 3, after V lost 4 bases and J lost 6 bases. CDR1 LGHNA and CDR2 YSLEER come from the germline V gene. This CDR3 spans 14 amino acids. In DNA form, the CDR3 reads TGCGCCAGCAGCCTTGGGACAGTTAATTCACCCCTCCACTTT. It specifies CASSLGTVNSPLHF.

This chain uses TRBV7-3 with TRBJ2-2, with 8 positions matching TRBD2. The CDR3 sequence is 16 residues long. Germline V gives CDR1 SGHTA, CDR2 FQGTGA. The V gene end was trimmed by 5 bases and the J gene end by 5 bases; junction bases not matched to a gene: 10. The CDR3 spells CASSKGGLGGTGELFF. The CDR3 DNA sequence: TGTGCCAGCAGCAAAGGGGGACTAGGTGGTACCGGGGAGCTGTTTTTT.